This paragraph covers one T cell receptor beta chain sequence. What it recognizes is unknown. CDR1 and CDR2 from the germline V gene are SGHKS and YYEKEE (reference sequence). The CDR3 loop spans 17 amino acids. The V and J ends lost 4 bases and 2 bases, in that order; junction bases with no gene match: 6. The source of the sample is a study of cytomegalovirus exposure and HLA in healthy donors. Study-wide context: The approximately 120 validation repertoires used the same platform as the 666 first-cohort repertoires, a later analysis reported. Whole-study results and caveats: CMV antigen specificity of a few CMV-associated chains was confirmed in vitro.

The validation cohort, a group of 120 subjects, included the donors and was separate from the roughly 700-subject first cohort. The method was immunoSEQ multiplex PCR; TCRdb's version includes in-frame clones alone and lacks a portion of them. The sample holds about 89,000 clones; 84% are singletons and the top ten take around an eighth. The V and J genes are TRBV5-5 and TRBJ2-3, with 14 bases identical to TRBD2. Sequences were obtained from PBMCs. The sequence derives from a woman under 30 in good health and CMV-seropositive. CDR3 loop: CASSIRLAGGPTDTQYF. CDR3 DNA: TGTGCCAGCAGCATCCGACTAGCGGGGGGGCCCACAGATACGCAGTATTTT.